These T cell receptor beta chains were read from a single sample in a study of T cell repertoires in cytomegalovirus infection. Their recognized antigens are unknown. TCRdb passed the reads through MiXCR, listing each CDR3 protein once. The repertoire holds approximately 350,000 distinct CDR3 sequences, with about 35% as singletons. This specimen was cultured PBMCs, taken from culture after CMV antigen stimulation. These receptors all come from a human donor in good health (CMV status not recorded). Some clones in this sample may be carry-over from other donors' samples. Each CDR3 is given with its conserved first and last residue. The order of the fields is CDR3 length, V gene, clone size, CDR3 protein. Not all rows give a size; the values are once, few, many and, for expanded clones, a class.

>17|TRBV6-5|few
CASSSLGSGLGPDTQYF
>16|TRBV7-9|.
CASSLAGRGYQETQYF
>13|TRBV19|.
CASCPANTGELFF
>16|TRBV6-5|.
CASSYSGRGPNQPQHF
>14|TRBV19|few
CASSRTGTGETQYF
>14|TRBV7-9|.
CASRPGQGVYGYTF
>17|TRBV7-2|few
CASSLEGTPLSNQPQHF
>20|TRBV7-2|once
CASSLVQGWQGGRWTGELFF
>14|TRBV27|.
CASNRMGPIHPLHF
>16|TRBV4-1|.
CASSQGPGTGLSPLHF
>13|TRBV7-2|many
CASSLDRDNEQFF
>13|TRBV19|.
CASRGSYNSPLHF
>14|TRBV6-6|.
CASSYSRKSYEQYF
>13|TRBV12-3/TRBV12-4|.
CASTQGSPGELFF
>12|TRBV12-3/TRBV12-4|.
CASSLETYEQYF
>14|TRBV19|.
CASSTPGQYMGYTF
>14|TRBV30|few
CAWTLQNSNQPQHF
>15|TRBV6-6|.
CTSSYPRDGQNIQYF
>17|TRBV4-1|.
CASSQRAGAGSYNEQFF
>16|TRBV12-5|.
CASGPPGQGAGQPQHF
>12|TRBV12-3/TRBV12-4|.
CATDRTGTEAFF
>14|TRBV7-9|.
CASSTGLAKNIQYF
>15|TRBV10-3|.
CAISDRGPVNSPLHF
>14|TRBV7-2|many
CASSLFRKANEAFF